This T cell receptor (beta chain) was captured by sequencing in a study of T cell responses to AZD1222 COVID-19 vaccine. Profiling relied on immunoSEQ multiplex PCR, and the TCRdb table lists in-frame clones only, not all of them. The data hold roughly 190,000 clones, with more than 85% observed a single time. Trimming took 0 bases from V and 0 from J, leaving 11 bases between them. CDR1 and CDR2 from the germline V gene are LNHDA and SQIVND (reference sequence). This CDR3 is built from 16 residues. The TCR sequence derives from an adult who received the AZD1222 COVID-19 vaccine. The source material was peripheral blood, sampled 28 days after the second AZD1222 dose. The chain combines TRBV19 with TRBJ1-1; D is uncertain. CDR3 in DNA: TGTGCCAGTAGTATAGACCTCGGGATAATGAACACTGAAGCTTTCTTT. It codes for CASSIDLGIMNTEAFF.